This TCR beta chain was obtained from a study of T cell responses to AZD1222 COVID-19 vaccine. General study points: Clonal diversity may have been underestimated in mostly white British donors.

A word on this clone: As yet, its antigen is unknown.

The germline CDR1 and CDR2 sequences are KGHSH and LQKENI. The CDR3 length is 16 residues. The ends were cut back, 5 bases at V and 0 bases at J, with 15 bases in the middle. Assay used: immunoSEQ multiplex PCR; TCRdb lists only in-frame clones, some missing. The table shows about 50,000 clones, with 80% occurring only once. The material sequenced was peripheral blood, taken 28 days after the second AZD1222 dose. The chain joins TRBV18 to TRBJ2-3, with TRBD1 as a possible D gene (6 bases). The TCR sequence derives from an adult who received the AZD1222 COVID-19 vaccine. The CDR3 protein is CASSRGTGPSTDTQYF. The CDR3 nucleotides read TGTGCCAGCTCAAGGGGCACAGGGCCTAGCACAGATACGCAGTATTTT.